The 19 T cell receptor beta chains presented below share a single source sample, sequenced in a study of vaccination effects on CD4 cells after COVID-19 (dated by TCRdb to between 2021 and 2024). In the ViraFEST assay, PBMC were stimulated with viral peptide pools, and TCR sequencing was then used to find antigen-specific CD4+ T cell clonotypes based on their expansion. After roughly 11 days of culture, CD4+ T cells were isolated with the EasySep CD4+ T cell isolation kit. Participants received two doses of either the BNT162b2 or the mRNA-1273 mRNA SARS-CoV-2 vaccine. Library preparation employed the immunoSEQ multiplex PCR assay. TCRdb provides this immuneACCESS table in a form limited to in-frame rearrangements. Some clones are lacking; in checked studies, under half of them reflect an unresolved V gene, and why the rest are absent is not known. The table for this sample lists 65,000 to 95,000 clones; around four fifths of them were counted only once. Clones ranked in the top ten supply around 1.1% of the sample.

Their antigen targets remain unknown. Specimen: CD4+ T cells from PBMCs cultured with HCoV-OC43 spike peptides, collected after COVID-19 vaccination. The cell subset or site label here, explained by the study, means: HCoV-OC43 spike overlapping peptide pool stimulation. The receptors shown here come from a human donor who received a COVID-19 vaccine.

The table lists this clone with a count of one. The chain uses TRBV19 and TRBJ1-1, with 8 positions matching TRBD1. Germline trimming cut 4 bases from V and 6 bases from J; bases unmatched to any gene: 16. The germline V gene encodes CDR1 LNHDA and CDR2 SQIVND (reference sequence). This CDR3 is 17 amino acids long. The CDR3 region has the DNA TGTGCCAGTAGTAAAAGACAGGGGTGGCAAACAGGTGCTGAAGCTTTCTTT. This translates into CASSKRQGWQTGAEAFF.

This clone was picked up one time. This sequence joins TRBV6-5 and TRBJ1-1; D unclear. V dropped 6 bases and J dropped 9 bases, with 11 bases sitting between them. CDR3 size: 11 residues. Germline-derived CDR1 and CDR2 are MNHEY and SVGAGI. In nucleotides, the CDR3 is TGTGCCAGCAGGTGGAGCGTTCAAGCTTTCTTT. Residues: CASRWSVQAFF.

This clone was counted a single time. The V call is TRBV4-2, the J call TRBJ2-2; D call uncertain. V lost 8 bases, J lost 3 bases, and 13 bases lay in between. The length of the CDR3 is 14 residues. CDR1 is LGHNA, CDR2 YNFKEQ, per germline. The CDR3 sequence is CASRVTTDTGELFF. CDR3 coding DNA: TGTGCCAGCCGAGTTACCACAGACACCGGGGAGCTGTTTTTT.

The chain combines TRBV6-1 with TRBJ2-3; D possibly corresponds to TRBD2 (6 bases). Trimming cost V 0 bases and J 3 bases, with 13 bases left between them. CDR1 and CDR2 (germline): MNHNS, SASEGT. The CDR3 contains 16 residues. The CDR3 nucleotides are TGTGCCAGCAGTGAAGCGTTGGGGGGACTGACAGATACGCAGTATTTT. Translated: CASSEALGGLTDTQYF.

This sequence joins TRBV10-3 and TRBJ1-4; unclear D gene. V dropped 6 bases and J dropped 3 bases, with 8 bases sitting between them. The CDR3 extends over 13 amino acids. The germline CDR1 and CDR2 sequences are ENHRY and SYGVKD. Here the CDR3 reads CAIRSFANEKLFF. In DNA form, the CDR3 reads TGTGCCATCAGGTCCTTCGCTAATGAAAAACTGTTTTTT.

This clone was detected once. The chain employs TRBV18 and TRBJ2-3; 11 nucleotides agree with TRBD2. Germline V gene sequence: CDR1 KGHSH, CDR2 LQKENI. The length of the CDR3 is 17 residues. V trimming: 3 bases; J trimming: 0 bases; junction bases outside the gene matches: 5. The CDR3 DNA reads TGTGCCAGCTCACCTCAGACTAGCGGGGATAGCACAGATACGCAGTATTTT. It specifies CASSPQTSGDSTDTQYF.

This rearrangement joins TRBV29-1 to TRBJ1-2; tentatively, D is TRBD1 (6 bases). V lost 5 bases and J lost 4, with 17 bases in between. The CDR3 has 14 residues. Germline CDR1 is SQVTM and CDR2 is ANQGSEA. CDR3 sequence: CSVKPQGSPYGYTF. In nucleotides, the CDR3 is TGCAGCGTTAAACCTCAGGGGAGCCCCTATGGCTACACCTTC.

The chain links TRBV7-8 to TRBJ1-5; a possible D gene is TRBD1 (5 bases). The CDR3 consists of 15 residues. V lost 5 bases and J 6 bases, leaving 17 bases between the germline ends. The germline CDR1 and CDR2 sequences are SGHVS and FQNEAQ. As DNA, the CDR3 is TGTGCCAGCAGCCCCCGGCCCGCAAGGGGTCAGCCCCAGCATTTT. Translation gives CASSPRPARGQPQHF.

The CDR3 reads CATSDPEVDTQYF. CDR3 nucleotide sequence: TGTGCCACCAGTGATCCGGAGGTAGATACGCAGTATTTT. The chain recombines TRBV24-1 with TRBJ2-3; possibly TRBD2 for D (5 bases). The CDR3 runs 13 residues. Trimming removed 3 bases at V and 5 bases at J, with 8 bases between. CDR1 is KGHDR, CDR2 SFDVKD, per germline.

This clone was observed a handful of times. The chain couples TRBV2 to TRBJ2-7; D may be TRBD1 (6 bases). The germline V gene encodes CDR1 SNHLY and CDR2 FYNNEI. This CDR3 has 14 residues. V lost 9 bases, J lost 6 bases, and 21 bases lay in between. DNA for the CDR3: TGTGCCAGTTACAGGGTTATTAAAGGTAGCGAGCAGTACGTC. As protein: CASYRVIKGSEQYV.

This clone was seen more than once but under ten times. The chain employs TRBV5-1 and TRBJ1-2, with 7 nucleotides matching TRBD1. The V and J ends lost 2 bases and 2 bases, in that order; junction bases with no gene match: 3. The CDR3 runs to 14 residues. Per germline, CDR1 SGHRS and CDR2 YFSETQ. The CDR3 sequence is CASSFPGQNYGYTF. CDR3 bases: TGCGCCAGCAGCTTCCCGGGACAGAACTATGGCTACACCTTC.

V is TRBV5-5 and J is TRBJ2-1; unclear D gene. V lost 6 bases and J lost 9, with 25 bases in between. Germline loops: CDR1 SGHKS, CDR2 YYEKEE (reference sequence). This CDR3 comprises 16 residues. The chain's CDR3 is CASNLAGPHSFVEQFF. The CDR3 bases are TGTGCCAGCAACCTCGCCGGGCCACACAGCTTTGTTGAGCAGTTCTTC. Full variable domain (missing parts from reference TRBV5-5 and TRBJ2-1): DAGVTQSPTHLIKTRGQQVTLRCSPISGHKSVSWYQQVLGQGPQFIFQYYEKEERGRGNFPDRFSARQFPNYSSELNVNALLLGDSALYLCASNLAGPHSFVEQFFGPGTRLTVL.

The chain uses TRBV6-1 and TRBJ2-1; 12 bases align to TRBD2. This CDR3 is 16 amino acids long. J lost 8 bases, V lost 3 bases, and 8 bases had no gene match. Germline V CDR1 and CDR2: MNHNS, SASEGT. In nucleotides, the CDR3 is TGTGCCAGCAGTGACTATCTAGCGGGGGGGCGGCATGAGCAGTTCTTC. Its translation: CASSDYLAGGRHEQFF.

CDR3 loop: CASSLWQSYEQYV. CDR3 nucleotides: TGTGCCAGCAGCTTATGGCAGTCCTACGAGCAGTACGTC. The chain carries TRBV11-2 and TRBJ2-7; D ambiguous. The CDR3 spans 13 residues. V lost 2 bases, J lost 1 base, and 6 bases lay in between. The germline V gene has CDR1 SGHAT and CDR2 FQNNGV.

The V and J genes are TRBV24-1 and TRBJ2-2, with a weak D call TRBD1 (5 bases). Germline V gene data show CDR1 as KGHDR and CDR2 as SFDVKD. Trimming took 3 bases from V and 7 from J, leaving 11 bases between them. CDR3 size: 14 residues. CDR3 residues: CATSDTNRFGELFF. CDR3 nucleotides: TGTGCCACCAGTGATACTAACAGGTTCGGGGAGCTGTTTTTT.

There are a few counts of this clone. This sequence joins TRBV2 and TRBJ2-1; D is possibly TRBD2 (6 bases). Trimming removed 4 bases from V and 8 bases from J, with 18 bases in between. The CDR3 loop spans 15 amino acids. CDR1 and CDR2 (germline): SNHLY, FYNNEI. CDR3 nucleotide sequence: TGTGCCAGCAGTGCCCAACTTGAGACTAGTTATGAGCAGTTCTTC. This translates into CASSAQLETSYEQFF.

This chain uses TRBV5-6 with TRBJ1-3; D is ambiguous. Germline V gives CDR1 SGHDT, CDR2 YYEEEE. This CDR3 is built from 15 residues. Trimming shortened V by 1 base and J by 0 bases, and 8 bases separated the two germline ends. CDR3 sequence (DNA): TGTGCCAGCAGCTTGACAGAGAGCTCTGGAAACACCATATATTTT. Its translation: CASSLTESSGNTIYF.

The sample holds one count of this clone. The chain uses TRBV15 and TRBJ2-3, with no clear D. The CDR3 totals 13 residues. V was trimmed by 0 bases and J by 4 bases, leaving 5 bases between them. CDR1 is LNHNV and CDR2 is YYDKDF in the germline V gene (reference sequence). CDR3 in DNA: TGTGCCACCAGCAGAGACGTCCCAGATACGCAGTATTTT. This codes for CATSRDVPDTQYF.

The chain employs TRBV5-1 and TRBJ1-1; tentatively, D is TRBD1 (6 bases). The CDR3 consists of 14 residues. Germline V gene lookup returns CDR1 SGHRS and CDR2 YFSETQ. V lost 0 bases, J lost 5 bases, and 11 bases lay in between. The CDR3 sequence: CASSLDQGRTEAFF. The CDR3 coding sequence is TGCGCCAGCAGCTTGGATCAGGGGAGGACTGAAGCTTTCTTT.